A single sample gave rise to the 2 T cell receptor beta chains below, sequenced in a study of high-grade serous ovarian cancer treatment subgroups. The tumor samples were collected prior to definitive surgery or chemotherapy. This table comes from immunoSEQ multiplex PCR, and its TCRdb copy is limited to in-frame clones, with some not included. The sample contains around 12,000 clones, roughly four fifths of which appear only once. The sample consisted of tumor tissue. These receptors were obtained from a human donor with high-grade serous ovarian cancer.

The genes are TRBV27 and TRBJ2-2; no definite D call. With 2 bases removed from V and 4 bases from J, the gap between germline ends came to 8 bases. The CDR3 totals 14 residues. Germline V CDR1 and CDR2: MNHEY, SMNVEV (reference sequence). CDR3 in DNA: TGTGCCAGCAGTTTACTCCCGAGCACCGGGGAGCTGTTTTTT. Residues: CASSLLPSTGELFF.

The chain uses TRBV7-8 and TRBJ1-2, with TRBD1 identical over 7 bases. Per the germline V gene, CDR1 is SGHVS and CDR2 is FQNEAQ. Trimming cost V 5 bases and J 2 bases; bases outside gene matches: 2. There are 13 residues in the CDR3. The CDR3 sequence is CASSRTGNYGYTF. DNA of the CDR3: TGTGCCAGCAGCCGGACAGGAAACTATGGCTACACCTTC.